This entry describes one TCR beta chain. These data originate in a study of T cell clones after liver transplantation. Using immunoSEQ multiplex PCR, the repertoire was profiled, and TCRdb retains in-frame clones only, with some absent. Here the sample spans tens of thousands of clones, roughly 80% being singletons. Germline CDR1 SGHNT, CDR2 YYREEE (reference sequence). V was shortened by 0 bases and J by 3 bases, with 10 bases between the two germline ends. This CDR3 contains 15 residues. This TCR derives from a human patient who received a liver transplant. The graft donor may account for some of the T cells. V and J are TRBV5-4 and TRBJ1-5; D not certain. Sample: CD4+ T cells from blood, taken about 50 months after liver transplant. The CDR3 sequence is CASSLGWEANQPQHF. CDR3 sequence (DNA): TGTGCCAGCAGCTTGGGATGGGAGGCCAATCAGCCCCAGCATTTT. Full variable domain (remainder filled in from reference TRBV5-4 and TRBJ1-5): ETGVTQSPTHLIKTRGQQVTLRCSSQSGHNTVSWYQQALGQGPQFIFQYYREEENGRGNFPPRFSGLQFPNYSSELNVNALELDDSALYLCASSLGWEANQPQHFGDGTRLSIL.